These 5 T cell receptor beta chains were all obtained from the same sample, sequenced in a study of cytomegalovirus exposure and HLA in healthy donors. The data were produced by immunoSEQ multiplex PCR, yet TCRdb's version contains in-frame clones alone and is incomplete. The sample includes under 200,000 clones, roughly nine tenths of them seen just once. Input material: PBMCs. The receptors here all came from a woman between 25 and 40 years old in good health and CMV-seronegative.

This clone has only a few counts. V gene TRBV6-4 combines with J gene TRBJ2-1; perhaps TRBD2 as D (5 bases). Germline V gene sequence: CDR1 MRHNA, CDR2 SNTAGT. The CDR3 runs to 13 residues. The V end was cut by 2 bases, the J end by 3 bases, with 5 bases between. CDR3 in DNA: TGTGCCAGCAGTGACCGGGACTACAATGAGCAGTTCTTC. Translated, it gives CASSDRDYNEQFF.

This chain links TRBV9 with TRBJ2-5; 10 bases are shared with TRBD2. Germline assignment: CDR1 SGDLS and CDR2 YYNGEE. This CDR3 spans 16 amino acids. The junction had 13 bases not matched to a gene; V was cut back by 6 bases and J by 5 bases. The CDR3 DNA is TGTGCCAGCACCGTGGGGCTAGCGGGGGCCGGGGAGACCCAGTACTTC. It specifies CASTVGLAGAGETQYF.

This clone appeared once. The DNA for the CDR3 is TGTGCCAGCAGTTACTTCGAAGGAAACAATGAGCAGTTCTTC. Translation: CASSYFEGNNEQFF. This chain links TRBV6-5 with TRBJ2-1; D gene ambiguous. The CDR3 consists of 14 residues. Germline V gene lookup returns CDR1 MNHEY and CDR2 SVGAGI. V shed 1 base and J shed 5 bases, with 9 bases lying between them.

The gene calls are TRBV29-1 and TRBJ1-2; the match to TRBD1 covers 8 bases. CDR1 and CDR2 (germline): SQVTM, ANQGSEA. Trimming cost V 7 bases and J 0 bases; bases outside gene matches: 10. The CDR3 consists of 15 residues. The CDR3 spells CSAYLDRAPNYGYTF. The DNA for the CDR3 is TGCAGCGCATACTTGGACAGGGCGCCTAACTATGGCTACACCTTC.

The table lists this clone with a count of one. The chain joins TRBV27 to TRBJ2-3, with D uncertain. The CDR3 has 15 residues. Germline CDR1 reads MNHEY; CDR2 reads SMNVEV (reference sequence). The germline V and J ends were trimmed by 3 bases and 2 bases, with 12 bases remaining between them. For the CDR3, the DNA is TGTGCCAGCAGTTTGGTGGCGGACCTCACAGATACGCAGTATTTT. This translates into CASSLVADLTDTQYF.